The TCR beta chain described here comes from a study of memory CD4+ T cells and cytomegalovirus serostatus. Overall study context: Of the healthy Belgian adults, eight or nine were CMV seropositive and 24 seronegative. Findings and limits, study-wide: About 40% of the roughly 160 known CMV-associated TCRbeta sequences appeared in CD4+ memory.

Using immunoSEQ multiplex PCR, the repertoire was profiled, and TCRdb retains in-frame clones only, with some absent. The sample yields approximately 60,000 clones, 80% to 85% seen once. Single viable CD3+CD4+CD8-CD45RO+ cells were sorted as the memory CD4+ T cells. After thawing, CD4+ T cells were positively selected. With regard to this clone: Its antigen is not known.

Germline-derived CDR1 and CDR2 are MGHRA and YSYEKL. V gave up 1 base and J gave up 1 base; unmatched junction bases: 5. The CDR3 runs to 17 residues. The sequenced sample consisted of memory CD4+ T cells from blood. The gene calls are TRBV4-1 and TRBJ1-2; 11 bases match TRBD1. This TCR was sampled from an adult in good health and CMV-seronegative. The CDR3 here is CASSQGAGTGGNYGYTF. In DNA form, the CDR3 reads TGCGCCAGCAGCCAAGGGGCAGGGACAGGGGGTAACTATGGCTACACCTTC.